The clone carrying this T cell receptor beta chain has a handful of counts. The CDR3 runs to 13 residues. V lost 6 bases and J 6 bases, leaving 15 bases between the germline ends. Germline CDR1 reads SGHRS; CDR2 reads YFSETQ. This sample's TCRbeta library carried unique molecular identifier barcodes. Using its own MiXCR run on the PCR reads, TCRdb lists one record per CDR3 protein. The table shows about 610,000 distinct CDR3 sequences, with over 9.5% occurring only once. This record belongs to a study of T-cell reconstitution after alpha-beta-depleted transplantation in children. The chain links TRBV5-1 to TRBJ1-2; D might be TRBD1 (5 bases). The TCR sequence derives from a human donor who donated a stem cell graft to a child with acute myeloid leukemia. This specimen consisted of PBMCs from the stem cell graft donor, obtained from the stem cell graft. The CDR3 coding sequence is TGCGCCAGCACCCAAAGGGGTTCGGATGGCTACACCTTC. It encodes CASTQRGSDGYTF.